One TCR beta chain is described in this entry. Using immunoSEQ multiplex PCR, the repertoire was profiled, and TCRdb retains in-frame clones only, with some absent. The sample gives some 240,000 clones, 65% to 90% of which show up once; approximately 1.3% is in the top ten. This record comes from a study of blood T cell repertoires in COVID-19. Germline V gene sequence: CDR1 SGHTA, CDR2 FQGTGA. The CDR3 sequence is 16 residues long. Unmatched junction bases numbered 14, after V lost 5 bases and J lost 5 bases. V and J are TRBV7-3 and TRBJ2-7; 8 bases agree with TRBD2. This receptor was identified in a woman aged 40 to 50 who had recovered from COVID-19. Input material: peripheral blood. This CDR3 is CASSPAGRGGLDEQYF. The CDR3 nucleotides read TGTGCCAGCAGCCCCGCTGGTCGGGGGGGTTTGGACGAGCAGTACTTC.